The present entry profiles one T cell receptor (beta chain) with its context. The sample comes from a study of blood T cell repertoires in COVID-19. For the study at large: Donors in the United States, Italy and Spain gave samples during acute or convalescent COVID-19.

In the authors' methods: Amplification from reference gene primers served as the basis for estimated nucleated cell counts. Produced via immunoSEQ multiplex PCR; TCRdb's table is partial and in-frame only. V and J calls and clone size are those listed in that table; D and trimming were worked out from the DNA. The table includes tens of thousands of clones, 82% detected once. This CDR3 region has 14 residues. V shed 4 bases and J 10 bases; nucleotides not matched to a gene: 7. Germline loops: CDR1 SGHDN, CDR2 FVKESK. The chain combines TRBV14 with TRBJ1-4; 9 positions agree with TRBD1. The sequence was obtained from a human donor in a cohort sampled during active COVID-19. Sequencing input: peripheral blood. Here the CDR3 DNA reads TGTGCCAGCAGCCTACAGGGGGCGACGGGAAAACTGTTTTTT. Its protein product is CASSLQGATGKLFF.